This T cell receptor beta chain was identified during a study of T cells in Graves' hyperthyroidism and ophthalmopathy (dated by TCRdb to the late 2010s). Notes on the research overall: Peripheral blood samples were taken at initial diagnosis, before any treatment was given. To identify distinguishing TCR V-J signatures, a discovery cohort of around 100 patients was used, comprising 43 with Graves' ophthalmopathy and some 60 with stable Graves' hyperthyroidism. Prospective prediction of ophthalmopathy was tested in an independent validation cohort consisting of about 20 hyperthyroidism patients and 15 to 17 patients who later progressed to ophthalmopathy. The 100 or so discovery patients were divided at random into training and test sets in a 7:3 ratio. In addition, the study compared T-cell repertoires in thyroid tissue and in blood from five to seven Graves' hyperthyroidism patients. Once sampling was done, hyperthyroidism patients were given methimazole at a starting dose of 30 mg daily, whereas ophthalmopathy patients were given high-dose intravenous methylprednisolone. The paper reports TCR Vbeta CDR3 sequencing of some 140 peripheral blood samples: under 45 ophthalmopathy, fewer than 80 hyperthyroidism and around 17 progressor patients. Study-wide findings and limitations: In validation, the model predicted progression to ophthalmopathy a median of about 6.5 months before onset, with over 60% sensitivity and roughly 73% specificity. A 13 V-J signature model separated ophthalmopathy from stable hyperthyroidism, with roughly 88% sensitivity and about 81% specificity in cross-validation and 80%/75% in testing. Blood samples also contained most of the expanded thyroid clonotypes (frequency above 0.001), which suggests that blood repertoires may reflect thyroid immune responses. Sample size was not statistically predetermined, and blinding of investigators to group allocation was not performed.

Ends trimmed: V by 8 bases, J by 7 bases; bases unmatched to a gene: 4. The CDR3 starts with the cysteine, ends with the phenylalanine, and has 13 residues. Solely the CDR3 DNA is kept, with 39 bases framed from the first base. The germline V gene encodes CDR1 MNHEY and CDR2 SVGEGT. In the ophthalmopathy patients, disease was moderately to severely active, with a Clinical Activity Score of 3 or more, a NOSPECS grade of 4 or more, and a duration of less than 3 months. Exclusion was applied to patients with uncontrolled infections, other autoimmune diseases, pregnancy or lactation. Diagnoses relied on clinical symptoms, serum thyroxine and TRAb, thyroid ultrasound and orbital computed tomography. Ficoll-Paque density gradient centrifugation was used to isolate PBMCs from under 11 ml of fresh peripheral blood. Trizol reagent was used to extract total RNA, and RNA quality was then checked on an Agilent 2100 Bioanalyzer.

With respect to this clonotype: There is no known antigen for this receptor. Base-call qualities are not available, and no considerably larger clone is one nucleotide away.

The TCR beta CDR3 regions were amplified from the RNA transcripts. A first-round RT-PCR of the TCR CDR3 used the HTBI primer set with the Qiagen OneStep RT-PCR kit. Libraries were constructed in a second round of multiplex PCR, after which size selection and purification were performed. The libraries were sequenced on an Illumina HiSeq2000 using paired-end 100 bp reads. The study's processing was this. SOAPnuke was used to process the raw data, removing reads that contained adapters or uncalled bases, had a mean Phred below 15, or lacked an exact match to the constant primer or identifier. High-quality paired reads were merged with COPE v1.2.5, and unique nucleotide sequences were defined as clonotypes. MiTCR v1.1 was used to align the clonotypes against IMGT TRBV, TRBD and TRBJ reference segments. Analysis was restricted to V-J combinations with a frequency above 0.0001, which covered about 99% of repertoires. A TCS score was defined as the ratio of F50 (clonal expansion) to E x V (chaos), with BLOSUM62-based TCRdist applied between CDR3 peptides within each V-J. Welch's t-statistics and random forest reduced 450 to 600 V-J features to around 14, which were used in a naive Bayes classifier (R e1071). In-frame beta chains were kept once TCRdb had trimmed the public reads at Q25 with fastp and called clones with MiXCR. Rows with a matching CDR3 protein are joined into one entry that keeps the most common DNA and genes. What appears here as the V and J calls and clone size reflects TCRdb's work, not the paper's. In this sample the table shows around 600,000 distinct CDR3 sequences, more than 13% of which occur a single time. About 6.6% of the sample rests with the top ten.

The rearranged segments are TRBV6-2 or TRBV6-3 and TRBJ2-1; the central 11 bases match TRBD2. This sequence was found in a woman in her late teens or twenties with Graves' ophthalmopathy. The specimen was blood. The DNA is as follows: TGTGCCAGCGAACTAGCGGGAGCAAATGAGCAGTTCTTC. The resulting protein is CASELAGANEQFF.